A selection of T cell receptor beta chains follows, all from one sample in a study of CD8+CD57+ T cells in acquired aplastic anemia. TCRdb re-called the reads with MiXCR, one entry per CDR3 protein. Among roughly 200,000 distinct CDR3 sequences listed, more than 60% were seen once. Sequenced: sorted CD4+, CD8+, or CD8+CD57+ T cells (not recorded which) from PBMCs. These receptors were collected from a human donor with aplastic anemia. The CDR3 runs from the conserved cysteine through the conserved F or W. The order of the fields is clone size, D gene, V gene, J gene, CDR3 protein, CDR3 DNA. D genes are given only for firm matches. Size is stated for part of the rows, as once, few or many counts, or as a class when the clone is expanded.

clone size: -
D gene: -
V gene: TRBV7-9
J gene: TRBJ1-1
CDR3 protein: CASSFGRPNTEAFF
CDR3 DNA: TGTGCCAGCAGCTTTGGGCGACCGAACACTGAAGCTTTCTTT

clone size: many
D gene: TRBD1
V gene: TRBV5-1
J gene: TRBJ2-1
CDR3 protein: CASSSRQGSYSYNEQFF
CDR3 DNA: TGCGCCAGCAGCTCCCGACAGGGGTCCTACTCCTACAATGAGCAGTTCTTC

clone size: -
D gene: TRBD2
V gene: TRBV2
J gene: TRBJ2-5
CDR3 protein: CASSGVAGGLFVVETQYF
CDR3 DNA: TGTGCCAGCAGTGGGGTAGCGGGTGGCCTCTTCGTGGTCGAGACCCAGTACTTC

clone size: -
D gene: TRBD2
V gene: TRBV7-6
J gene: TRBJ2-3
CDR3 protein: CASSSSGGGTDTQYF
CDR3 DNA: TGTGCCAGCAGCTCCAGCGGGGGGGGAACAGATACGCAGTATTTT

clone size: few
D gene: TRBD2
V gene: TRBV20-1
J gene: TRBJ2-3
CDR3 protein: CSALGLAGGLSTDTQYF
CDR3 DNA: TGCAGTGCGCTGGGACTAGCGGGGGGACTCAGCACAGATACGCAGTATTTT

clone size: -
D gene: -
V gene: TRBV19
J gene: TRBJ2-7
CDR3 protein: CASPRRDRHYEQYF
CDR3 DNA: TGTGCCAGTCCCCGTCGGGATCGACACTACGAGCAGTACTTC

clone size: -
D gene: TRBD1
V gene: TRBV7-2
J gene: TRBJ2-7
CDR3 protein: CASTYWPGQGEQYF
CDR3 DNA: TGTGCCAGCACCTATTGGCCGGGACAGGGGGAGCAGTACTTC

clone size: -
D gene: -
V gene: TRBV7-9
J gene: TRBJ1-2
CDR3 protein: CASSRSDRQYGYTF
CDR3 DNA: TGTGCCAGCAGCCGATCGGACAGACAATATGGCTACACCTTC

clone size: few
D gene: TRBD1
V gene: TRBV10-3
J gene: TRBJ1-2
CDR3 protein: CAISESYAGTANGYTF
CDR3 DNA: TGTGCCATCAGTGAGTCTTATGCAGGGACAGCTAATGGCTACACCTTC

clone size: -
D gene: -
V gene: TRBV5-1
J gene: TRBJ2-7
CDR3 protein: CASSLDRGGPYEQYF
CDR3 DNA: TGCGCCAGCAGCTTGGACAGGGGGGGCCCCTACGAGCAGTACTTC

clone size: -
D gene: TRBD1
V gene: TRBV4-1
J gene: TRBJ2-7
CDR3 protein: CASSHLQGARYEQYF
CDR3 DNA: TGCGCCAGCAGCCACTTACAGGGGGCGAGGTACGAGCAGTACTTC

clone size: -
D gene: -
V gene: TRBV7-9
J gene: TRBJ1-6
CDR3 protein: CASSANREGHSPLHF
CDR3 DNA: TGTGCCAGCAGCGCCAACAGGGAGGGTCATTCACCCCTCCACTTT

clone size: many
D gene: TRBD2
V gene: TRBV27
J gene: TRBJ2-7
CDR3 protein: CASSPGPGGEQYF
CDR3 DNA: TGTGCCAGCAGTCCGGGTCCGGGAGGCGAGCAGTACTTC

clone size: many
D gene: -
V gene: TRBV4-1
J gene: TRBJ1-5
CDR3 protein: CASSQGGGENQPQHF
CDR3 DNA: TGCGCCAGCAGCCAAGGAGGCGGCGAGAATCAGCCCCAGCATTTT

clone size: -
D gene: -
V gene: TRBV12-3/TRBV12-4
J gene: TRBJ2-7
CDR3 protein: CASSQRLFVYF
CDR3 DNA: TGTGCCAGCAGCCAGAGACTCTTCGTCTACTTC

clone size: -
D gene: -
V gene: TRBV5-1
J gene: TRBJ2-2
CDR3 protein: CASSRHPMTGELFF
CDR3 DNA: TGCGCCAGCAGCCGGCACCCTATGACCGGGGAGCTGTTTTTT

clone size: many
D gene: -
V gene: TRBV2
J gene: TRBJ2-7
CDR3 protein: CASSDPRDRTYEQYF
CDR3 DNA: TGTGCCAGCAGTGATCCCCGAGACAGGACCTACGAGCAGTACTTC

clone size: many
D gene: -
V gene: TRBV7-9
J gene: TRBJ2-3
CDR3 protein: CASSLKQGEPDTQYF
CDR3 DNA: TGTGCCAGCAGCTTAAAACAGGGAGAACCAGATACGCAGTATTTT

clone size: few
D gene: -
V gene: TRBV7-4
J gene: TRBJ2-5
CDR3 protein: CASSLIQETQYF
CDR3 DNA: TGTGCCAGCAGCTTGATCCAAGAGACCCAGTACTTC

clone size: -
D gene: -
V gene: TRBV20-1
J gene: TRBJ2-5
CDR3 protein: CSGHAPQETQYF
CDR3 DNA: TGCAGTGGGCACGCGCCCCAAGAGACCCAGTACTTC

clone size: many
D gene: TRBD2
V gene: TRBV7-6
J gene: TRBJ2-3
CDR3 protein: CASSPYSGGTDTQYF
CDR3 DNA: TGTGCCAGCAGCCCCTACAGCGGGGGGACAGATACGCAGTATTTT

clone size: -
D gene: TRBD1
V gene: TRBV24-1
J gene: TRBJ2-1
CDR3 protein: CATSDPGQGGHEQFF
CDR3 DNA: TGTGCCACCAGTGACCCTGGACAGGGGGGCCATGAGCAGTTCTTC

clone size: -
D gene: -
V gene: TRBV19
J gene: TRBJ2-5
CDR3 protein: CASSRQGGRETQYF
CDR3 DNA: TGTGCCAGTTCAAGACAGGGAGGGAGAGAGACCCAGTACTTC

clone size: once
D gene: TRBD1
V gene: TRBV29-1
J gene: TRBJ1-2
CDR3 protein: CSVKDRGNYGYTF
CDR3 DNA: TGCAGCGTTAAGGACAGGGGGAACTATGGCTACACCTTC

clone size: -
D gene: TRBD2
V gene: TRBV2
J gene: TRBJ2-7
CDR3 protein: CASSPGLAGTSSYEQYF
CDR3 DNA: TGTGCCAGCAGCCCCGGACTAGCGGGCACGAGCTCCTACGAGCAGTACTTC

clone size: many
D gene: -
V gene: TRBV5-6
J gene: TRBJ1-6
CDR3 protein: CASSEGTGGGVSPLHF
CDR3 DNA: TGTGCCAGCAGCGAAGGGACGGGAGGGGGGGTGTCACCCCTCCACTTT

clone size: -
D gene: -
V gene: TRBV12-3/TRBV12-4
J gene: TRBJ2-7
CDR3 protein: CASSLSSGSYEQYF
CDR3 DNA: TGTGCCAGCAGTTTAAGCTCAGGGTCCTACGAGCAGTACTTC

clone size: -
D gene: -
V gene: TRBV6-5
J gene: TRBJ2-7
CDR3 protein: CASRVTTGSSYEQYF
CDR3 DNA: TGTGCCAGCAGGGTCACGACAGGTAGCTCCTACGAGCAGTACTTC

clone size: -
D gene: TRBD1
V gene: TRBV7-8
J gene: TRBJ2-7
CDR3 protein: CASSTGGFSSYEQYF
CDR3 DNA: TGTGCCAGCAGCACAGGGGGCTTTAGCTCCTACGAGCAGTACTTC

clone size: -
D gene: -
V gene: TRBV5-1
J gene: TRBJ2-7
CDR3 protein: CASSLDSAYEQYF
CDR3 DNA: TGCGCCAGCAGCTTGGACAGCGCCTACGAGCAGTACTTC

clone size: many
D gene: TRBD2
V gene: TRBV5-8
J gene: TRBJ2-5
CDR3 protein: CASSGGRVVSETQYF
CDR3 DNA: TGTGCCAGCAGCGGGGGGAGGGTAGTGTCAGAGACCCAGTACTTC

clone size: few
D gene: TRBD2
V gene: TRBV20-1
J gene: TRBJ2-3
CDR3 protein: CSAKSDTSGETDTQYF
CDR3 DNA: TGCAGTGCTAAATCAGATACTAGCGGTGAGACAGATACGCAGTATTTT

clone size: -
D gene: TRBD2
V gene: TRBV20-1
J gene: TRBJ2-7
CDR3 protein: CSARDLVAGSYEQYF
CDR3 DNA: TGCAGTGCTAGAGATTTAGTAGCGGGATCCTACGAGCAGTACTTC

clone size: -
D gene: -
V gene: TRBV10-3
J gene: TRBJ1-1
CDR3 protein: CATSRNRENTEAFF
CDR3 DNA: TGTGCCACCAGCCGGAACCGAGAGAACACTGAAGCTTTCTTT

clone size: -
D gene: -
V gene: TRBV15
J gene: TRBJ2-1
CDR3 protein: CATSDPGTHEQFF
CDR3 DNA: TGTGCCACCAGTGATCCCGGGACTCATGAGCAGTTCTTC

clone size: -
D gene: -
V gene: TRBV20-1
J gene: TRBJ1-5
CDR3 protein: CSARDGGGVGQPQHF
CDR3 DNA: TGCAGTGCTAGAGATGGAGGGGGAGTTGGTCAGCCCCAGCATTTT

clone size: -
D gene: -
V gene: TRBV7-2
J gene: TRBJ2-6
CDR3 protein: CASTSGYGANVLTF
CDR3 DNA: TGTGCCAGCACCTCAGGGTATGGGGCCAACGTCCTGACTTTC

clone size: -
D gene: -
V gene: TRBV19
J gene: TRBJ1-2
CDR3 protein: CASSILGANYGYTF
CDR3 DNA: TGTGCCAGTAGTATCCTAGGGGCTAACTATGGCTACACCTTC

clone size: few
D gene: -
V gene: TRBV7-8
J gene: TRBJ2-7
CDR3 protein: CASSLGTLYEQYF
CDR3 DNA: TGTGCCAGCAGCTTAGGGACCCTGTACGAGCAGTACTTC

clone size: many
D gene: TRBD1
V gene: TRBV4-1
J gene: TRBJ2-4
CDR3 protein: CASSRDREGKNIQYF
CDR3 DNA: TGCGCCAGCAGCCGCGACAGGGAAGGAAAAAACATTCAGTACTTC

clone size: -
D gene: -
V gene: TRBV25-1
J gene: TRBJ2-7
CDR3 protein: CASSVEGGTVYEQYF
CDR3 DNA: TGTGCCAGCAGCGTTGAAGGGGGGACAGTCTACGAGCAGTACTTC

clone size: -
D gene: TRBD2
V gene: TRBV5-8
J gene: TRBJ2-7
CDR3 protein: CASSRWGKGTSSYEQYF
CDR3 DNA: TGTGCCAGCAGCCGGTGGGGGAAGGGGACTAGCTCCTACGAGCAGTACTTC

clone size: once
D gene: TRBD2
V gene: TRBV2
J gene: TRBJ2-5
CDR3 protein: CATRGGLPQETQYF
CDR3 DNA: TGTGCCACCCGGGGGGGGCTTCCGCAAGAGACCCAGTACTTC

clone size: -
D gene: TRBD1
V gene: TRBV20-1
J gene: TRBJ1-2
CDR3 protein: CSAKDRVYGYTF
CDR3 DNA: TGCAGTGCCAAAGACAGGGTTTACGGCTACACCTTC

clone size: -
D gene: -
V gene: TRBV7-8
J gene: TRBJ2-1
CDR3 protein: CASRLSRDNEQFF
CDR3 DNA: TGTGCCAGCCGGCTTAGTCGGGACAATGAGCAGTTCTTC

clone size: -
D gene: TRBD2
V gene: TRBV29-1
J gene: TRBJ2-1
CDR3 protein: CSVLAGANEQFF
CDR3 DNA: TGCAGCGTTTTAGCGGGAGCAAATGAGCAGTTCTTC

clone size: once
D gene: -
V gene: TRBV7-9
J gene: TRBJ1-3
CDR3 protein: CASSYPDSLLFVGNTIYF
CDR3 DNA: TGTGCCAGCAGTTATCCCGACAGCCTCCTGTTTGTAGGAAACACCATATATTTT

clone size: -
D gene: -
V gene: TRBV7-8
J gene: TRBJ2-5
CDR3 protein: CASSKQETQYF
CDR3 DNA: TGTGCCAGCAGCAAACAAGAGACCCAGTACTTC

clone size: -
D gene: -
V gene: TRBV5-1
J gene: TRBJ2-2
CDR3 protein: CASSSWGGAGELFF
CDR3 DNA: TGTGCCAGCAGCTCCTGGGGAGGAGCCGGGGAGCTGTTTTTT

clone size: -
D gene: -
V gene: TRBV29-1
J gene: TRBJ2-7
CDR3 protein: CSVGPSVGEQYF
CDR3 DNA: TGCAGCGTGGGGCCTAGCGTCGGCGAGCAGTACTTC

clone size: many
D gene: TRBD2
V gene: TRBV15
J gene: TRBJ2-5
CDR3 protein: CATSSRGGRETQYF
CDR3 DNA: TGTGCCACCAGCTCCCGGGGGGGGCGAGAGACCCAGTACTTC

clone size: -
D gene: TRBD1
V gene: TRBV12-5
J gene: TRBJ1-6
CDR3 protein: CASGWDSNSPLHF
CDR3 DNA: TGTGCTAGTGGTTGGGACAGCAATTCACCCCTCCACTTT

clone size: -
D gene: -
V gene: TRBV11-2
J gene: TRBJ2-3
CDR3 protein: CASSRSGVDTQYF
CDR3 DNA: TGTGCCAGCAGCCGCTCTGGCGTAGATACGCAGTATTTT